What follows are 26 T cell receptor beta chains derived from one specimen sequenced in a study of blood T cell repertoires in COVID-19. The method was immunoSEQ multiplex PCR; TCRdb's version includes in-frame clones alone and lacks a portion of them. The repertoire holds 80,000 to 95,000 clones, with 85% as singletons. The sequenced sample was peripheral blood. The receptor source for this set is a man aged 80 or over with acute or convalescent COVID-19.

The rearrangement joins TRBV20-1 to TRBJ1-2; tentatively, D is TRBD1 (6 bases). Deletions cut 3 bases from V and 5 bases from J, with 19 bases between. This CDR3 spans 15 amino acids. Looked up from germline, CDR1 is DFQATT and CDR2 is SNEGSKA (reference sequence). CDR3 sequence (DNA): TGCAGTGCTAGTAGGGGGTTCAGGGGAAATTATGGCTACACCTTC. Its protein is CSASRGFRGNYGYTF.

V usage is TRBV7-2 and J usage is TRBJ1-3, with TRBD1 matching 7 bases. Germline V gene sequence: CDR1 SGHTA, CDR2 FQGNSA. V lost 3 bases and J lost 6; bases outside the gene matches: 8. The CDR3 spans 15 residues. As DNA, the CDR3 is TGTGCCAGCAGCTTTGCCGGGACAGTACAAAACACCATATATTTT. It codes for CASSFAGTVQNTIYF.

The rearrangement links TRBV2 to TRBJ1-3; D is ambiguous. Trimming shortened V by 0 bases and J by 4 bases, and 4 bases separated the two germline ends. The CDR3 has 13 amino acids. The V gene's germline CDR1 is SNHLY and CDR2 FYNNEI. CDR3 loop: CASSEAAGNTIYF. The CDR3 DNA follows: TGTGCCAGCAGTGAAGCCGCGGGAAACACCATATATTTT.

The V and J genes are TRBV5-6 and TRBJ2-1; the D gene is possibly TRBD1 (6 bases). Between the trimmed V and J ends, which lost 0 bases and 6 bases, there was a span of 13 bases. This CDR3 has 15 residues. Germline assignment: CDR1 SGHDT and CDR2 YYEEEE. CDR3 in DNA: TGTGCCAGCAGCTTGGGGCCTGGACAGCTCAATGAGCAGTTCTTC. It translates to CASSLGPGQLNEQFF.

This clone was seen a handful of times. The chain recombines TRBV7-2 with TRBJ1-5; 7 nucleotides align to TRBD1. The CDR3 has 18 amino acids. V lost 4 bases to trimming and J lost 3 bases; unmatched junction nucleotides: 15. The germline V gene has CDR1 SGHTA and CDR2 FQGNSA. The CDR3 loop is CASSSIATQGGPNQPQHF. The CDR3 DNA sequence: TGTGCCAGCAGCTCGATCGCTACCCAGGGGGGCCCCAATCAGCCCCAGCATTTT.

The chain employs TRBV28 and TRBJ1-3; D is unclear. CDR1 is MDHEN, CDR2 SYDVKM, per germline. Trimming removed 2 bases from V and 0 bases from J, with 11 bases in between. CDR3 length equals 16 residues. CDR3 sequence reads: CASSLNPGISGNTIYF. CDR3 bases: TGTGCCAGCAGTTTAAACCCCGGGATCTCTGGAAACACCATATATTTT.

CDR3 sequence: CAWSVRTGVLDSPLHF. The CDR3 DNA follows: TGTGCCTGGAGTGTACGGACAGGGGTTTTGGATTCACCCCTCCACTTT. This chain connects TRBV30 to TRBJ1-6; 9 positions match TRBD1. Germline CDR1 and CDR2: GTSNPN and SVGIG (reference sequence). The length of the CDR3 is 16 residues. Germline trimming cut 0 bases from V and 8 bases from J; bases unmatched to any gene: 8.

The rearrangement joins TRBV6-4 to TRBJ2-2; D is unclear. CDR3 size: 12 residues. Deletions cut 4 bases from V and 3 bases from J, with 3 bases between. Germline V lookup: CDR1 MRHNA, CDR2 SNTAGT. The CDR3 DNA reads as TGTGCCAGCAGTGGGCACACCGGGGAGCTGTTTTTT. This gives the protein CASSGHTGELFF.

The CDR3 DNA is TGTGCCAGCAGCAAGGACAGGGAGTCCGCCTACGAGCAGTACTTC. Protein product: CASSKDRESAYEQYF. The J gene is TRBJ2-7, the V gene TRBV5-4, with 8 positions matching TRBD1. The ends lost 4 bases at V and 2 bases at J; junction bases unmatched: 8. This CDR3 comprises 15 residues. Per germline, CDR1 SGHNT and CDR2 YYREEE (reference sequence).

The chain employs TRBV19 and TRBJ2-1, with TRBD2 matching 9 bases. This CDR3 is 13 amino acids long. V lost 4 bases, J lost 8 bases, and 3 bases stayed unmatched. The germline CDR1 and CDR2 sequences are LNHDA and SQIVND (reference sequence). CDR3 residues: CASSTAGGYEQFF. The CDR3 DNA reads as TGTGCCAGTAGTACAGCGGGAGGCTATGAGCAGTTCTTC.

V is TRBV30 and J is TRBJ2-3, with D perhaps matching TRBD2 (5 bases). This CDR3 is 13 amino acids long. The V and J ends lost 2 bases and 5 bases respectively, with 11 bases between them. From germline, CDR1 is GTSNPN and CDR2 SVGIG (reference sequence). CDR3 nucleotides: TGTGCCTGGAGTTCTACTAGAAAAGATACGCAGTATTTT. Amino acids: CAWSSTRKDTQYF. The full variable domain, completed using reference TRBV30 and TRBJ2-3, is SQTIHQWPATLVQPVGSPLSLECTVEGTSNPNLYWYRQAAGRGLQLLFYSVGIGQISSEVPQNLSASRPQDRQFILSSKKLLLSDSGFYLCAWSSTRKDTQYFGPGTRLTVL.

The chain employs TRBV5-4 and TRBJ2-7; 8 bases match TRBD1. The CDR3 covers 14 residues. Germline trimming cut 4 bases from V and 4 bases from J; bases unmatched to any gene: 7. The germline gives CDR1 SGHNT, CDR2 YYREEE (reference sequence). The DNA for the CDR3 is TGTGCCAGCAGCATTAACAGGGGGTTGTACGAGCAGTACTTC. Encoded protein: CASSINRGLYEQYF.

There are a few counts of this clone. The V call is TRBV13, the J call TRBJ2-1; TRBD2 matches at 15 bases. Trimming at V came to 2 bases and at J to 6 bases, leaving 17 bases not matched to a gene. Germline assignment: CDR1 PRHDT and CDR2 FYEKMQ (reference sequence). This CDR3 spans 21 amino acids. The CDR3 region is CASSLYTRTSGRGDLTNEQFF. The CDR3 nucleotides read TGTGCCAGCAGCTTATACACGCGGACTAGCGGGAGGGGGGACCTTACCAATGAGCAGTTCTTC.

Comments on this clone: The junction does not match germline at one end; this may be a read error. V gene TRBV19 combines with J gene TRBJ2-5; 9 bases align to TRBD1. Germline values: CDR1 LNHDA, CDR2 SQIVND (reference sequence). CDR3 length equals 14 residues. The CDR3 DNA reads TGTGCCAGTAGTACGACAGGGGGGCAAGCGACCCAGTACTTC. Translation gives CASSTTGGQATQYF. Supplemented by reference TRBV19 and TRBJ2-5, the full variable domain reads DGGITQSPKYLFRKEGQNVTLSCEQNLNHDAMYWYRQDPGQGLRLIYYSQIVNDFQKGDIAEGYSVSREKKESFPLTVTSAQKNPTAFYLCASSTTGGQATQYFGPGTRLLVL.

This clone appeared once. The chain has TRBV5-1 and TRBJ1-2; 10 bases are a match to TRBD1. CDR1 SGHRS and CDR2 YFSETQ come from the germline V gene. J gave up 8 bases and V 0 bases, and 4 bases lay outside the gene matches. This CDR3 spans 14 amino acids. This CDR3 is CASSLAGTGEGYTF. CDR3 nucleotides: TGCGCCAGCAGCTTGGCCGGGACAGGGGAGGGCTACACCTTC.

This chain links TRBV30 with TRBJ1-3; the D is unclear. The CDR3 totals 13 residues. Trimming stripped 2 bases from V and 4 bases from J, with 9 bases between. Looked up from germline, CDR1 is GTSNPN and CDR2 is SVGIG (reference sequence). CDR3 region: CAWSTGIGNTIYF. In DNA form, the CDR3 reads TGTGCCTGGAGTACGGGGATCGGAAACACCATATATTTT.

This sequence joins TRBV7-9 and TRBJ1-5; 11 nucleotides align to TRBD1. V shed 0 bases, J shed 4 bases, and the junction held 5 bases outside the gene matches. The CDR3 totals 17 residues. Germline loops: CDR1 SEHNR, CDR2 FQNEAQ (reference sequence). The CDR3 sequence: CASSLASGQGANQPQHF. The CDR3 DNA reads as TGTGCCAGCAGCTTAGCCTCCGGACAGGGGGCGAATCAGCCCCAGCATTTT. The full variable domain, rest sourced from reference TRBV7-9 and TRBJ1-5, is DTGVSQNPRHKITKRGQNVTFRCDPISEHNRLYWYRQTLGQGPEFLTYFQNEAQLEKSRLLSDRFSAERPKGSFSTLEIQRTEQGDSAMYLCASSLASGQGANQPQHFGDGTRLSIL.

This clone was counted many times. V usage is TRBV11-2 and J usage is TRBJ1-3, with D maybe TRBD1 (5 bases). The CDR3 is made up of 14 amino acids. V lost 0 bases, J lost 4 bases, and 7 bases lay in between. Looked up from germline, CDR1 is SGHAT and CDR2 is FQNNGV. The CDR3 nucleotides read TGTGCCAGCAGCTTAGACCGACAGGGAAACACCATATATTTT. This gives the protein CASSLDRQGNTIYF.

The chain is built from TRBV9 and TRBJ2-3; TRBD1 matches 9 bases. J gave up 2 bases and V 3 bases, and 4 bases lay outside the gene matches. Per germline, CDR1 SGDLS and CDR2 YYNGEE. This CDR3 has 15 residues. CDR3 loop: CASSARTGDTDTQYF. Written as DNA, the CDR3 is TGTGCCAGCAGCGCGAGGACAGGGGACACAGATACGCAGTATTTT.

V usage is TRBV6-5 and J usage is TRBJ1-2; 8 nucleotides match TRBD1. Trimming at V came to 6 bases and at J to 8 bases, leaving 8 bases not matched to a gene. CDR3 length equals 13 residues. The germline V gene encodes CDR1 MNHEY and CDR2 SVGAGI. CDR3 sequence: CASRPDRVIGYTF. CDR3 bases: TGTGCCAGCAGGCCGGACAGGGTCATAGGCTACACCTTC.

The chain combines TRBV14 with TRBJ2-1; D not resolved. CDR1 and CDR2 from the germline V gene are SGHDN and FVKESK. V dropped 0 bases and J dropped 6 bases, with 6 bases sitting between them. There are 13 residues in the CDR3. The CDR3 DNA reads TGTGCCAGCAGCCAAGACAGACTCAATGAGCAGTTCTTC. It specifies CASSQDRLNEQFF. Using reference TRBV14 and TRBJ2-1 for the parts outside the CDR3, the full variable domain is EAGVTQFPSHSVIEKGQTVTLRCDPISGHDNLYWYRRVMGKEIKFLLHFVKESKQDESGMPNNRFLAERTGGTYSTLKVQPAELEDSGVYFCASSQDRLNEQFFGPGTRLTVL.

V is TRBV18 and J is TRBJ2-5; weak D call: TRBD2 (6 bases). CDR3 length: 13 residues. CDR1 is KGHSH, CDR2 LQKENI, per germline. The ends were cut back, 5 bases at V and 5 bases at J, with 12 bases in the middle. The DNA for the CDR3 is TGTGCCAGCTCATTAACGGGACTCGAGACCCAGTACTTC. It encodes CASSLTGLETQYF. Using reference TRBV18 and TRBJ2-5 for the parts outside the CDR3, the full variable domain is NAGVMQNPRHLVRRRGQEARLRCSPMKGHSHVYWYRQLPEEGLKFMVYLQKENIIDESGMPKERFSAEFPKEGPSILRIQQVVRGDSAAYFCASSLTGLETQYFGPGTRLLVL.

The chain is built from TRBV5-1 and TRBJ1-3; D is unresolved. With 0 bases removed from V and 1 base from J, the gap between germline ends came to 8 bases. This CDR3 is 15 amino acids long. CDR1 and CDR2 from the germline V gene are SGHRS and YFSETQ. The CDR3 sequence: CASSLVTSSGNTIYF. In nucleotides, the CDR3 is TGCGCCAGCAGCTTGGTGACATCGTCTGGAAACACCATATATTTT. The full variable domain, its missing parts supplied by reference TRBV5-1 and TRBJ1-3, is KAGVTQTPRYLIKTRGQQVTLSCSPISGHRSVSWYQQTPGQGLQFLFEYFSETQRNKGNFPGRFSGRQFSNSRSEMNVSTLELGDSALYLCASSLVTSSGNTIYFGEGSWLTVV.

J is TRBJ2-2 and V is TRBV5-6; 10 bases fit TRBD2. CDR3 length: 16 amino acids. Germline CDR1 SGHDT, CDR2 YYEEEE. Trimming cost V 2 bases and J 0 bases; bases outside gene matches: 1. The CDR3: CASSLGLAANTGELFF. The CDR3 nucleotides read TGTGCCAGCAGCTTAGGACTAGCGGCGAACACCGGGGAGCTGTTTTTT.

V gene TRBV19 combines with J gene TRBJ1-1; 8 bases are shared with TRBD1. The CDR3 has 16 amino acids. V lost 4 bases and J lost 6; bases outside the gene matches: 13. The germline V gene encodes CDR1 LNHDA and CDR2 SQIVND (reference sequence). The CDR3 spells CASSRPAGGAIPEAFF. The CDR3 coding sequence is TGTGCCAGTAGTAGGCCGGCAGGGGGCGCGATACCTGAAGCTTTCTTT.

This rearrangement joins TRBV28 to TRBJ1-3, with TRBD1 identical over 8 bases. Germline CDR1 reads MDHEN; CDR2 reads SYDVKM. The CDR3 sequence is 16 residues long. V was clipped by 3 bases and J by 0 bases; unmatched bases: 4. In DNA form, the CDR3 reads TGTGCCAGCAGTTTGTGGACAGGGTCCTCTGGAAACACCATATATTTT. It encodes CASSLWTGSSGNTIYF.